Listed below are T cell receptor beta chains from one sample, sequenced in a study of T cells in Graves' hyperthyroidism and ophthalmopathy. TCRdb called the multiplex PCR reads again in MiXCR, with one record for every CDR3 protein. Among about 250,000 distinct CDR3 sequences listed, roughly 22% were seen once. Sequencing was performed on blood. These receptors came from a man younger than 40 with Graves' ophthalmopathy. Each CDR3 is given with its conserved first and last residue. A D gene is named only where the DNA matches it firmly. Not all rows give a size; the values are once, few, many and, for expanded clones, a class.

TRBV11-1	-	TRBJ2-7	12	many	TGTGCCAGCAGCTTAGAACACTACGAGCAGTACTTC	CASSLEHYEQYF
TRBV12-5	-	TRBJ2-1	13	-	TGTGCTAGTGGTCTCCCTGCGGATAATGAGCAGTTCTTC	CASGLPADNEQFF
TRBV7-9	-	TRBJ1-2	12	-	TGTGCCAGCAGCTTACCCGGTTATGGCTACACCTTC	CASSLPGYGYTF
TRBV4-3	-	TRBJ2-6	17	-	TGCGCCAGCAGCCAAGATTCTAGGGCTGCTGGGGCCAACGTCCTGACTTTC	CASSQDSRAAGANVLTF
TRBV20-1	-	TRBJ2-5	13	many	TGCAGTGCTAGAGCCCCGGGGCCAGAGACCCAGTACTTC	CSARAPGPETQYF
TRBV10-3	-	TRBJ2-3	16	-	TGTGCCATCGGAGACGGCGGGTCTAGCGGCACAGATACGCAGTATTTT	CAIGDGGSSGTDTQYF
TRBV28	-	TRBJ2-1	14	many	TGTGCCAGCAGCCGTCAGGAACCCAGGGATGAGCAGTTCTTC	CASSRQEPRDEQFF
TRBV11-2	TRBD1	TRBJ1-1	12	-	TGTGCCAGCAGCGGGACAGCGCTGTGGGCTTTCTTT	CASSGTALWAFF
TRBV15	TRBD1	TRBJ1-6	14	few	TGTGCCACCACCCCCGGGACAGGGGTAAGGACCCTCCACTTT	CATTPGTGVRTLHF
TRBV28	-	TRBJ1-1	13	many	TGTGCCAGCAGTCCGCTATACGCTGGTGAAGCTTTCTTT	CASSPLYAGEAFF
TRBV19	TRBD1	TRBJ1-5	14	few	TGTGCCAGTAGACAGGGGGAGGGCAATCAGCCCCAGCATTTT	CASRQGEGNQPQHF
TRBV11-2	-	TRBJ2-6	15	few	TGTGCCAGCAGCTTAGGGGTGGCCGGGGCCAACGTCCTGACTTTC	CASSLGVAGANVLTF
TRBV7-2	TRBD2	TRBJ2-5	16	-	TGTGCCAGCAGCTTAGCCGGCGGGAGGGCCGGAGGGACCCAGTACTTC	CASSLAGGRAGGTQYF
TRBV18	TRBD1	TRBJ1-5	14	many	TGTGCCAGCTCACCGACAGGGTATGGGGGGCCCCAGCATTTT	CASSPTGYGGPQHF
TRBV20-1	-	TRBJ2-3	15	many	TGCAGTGCTAGAGATTTCGGGGGACGCACAGATACGCAGTATTTT	CSARDFGGRTDTQYF
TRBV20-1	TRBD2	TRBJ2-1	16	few	TGCAGTGCTAATACCCTAGCGGGAGGTTACTACAATGAGCAGTTCTTC	CSANTLAGGYYNEQFF
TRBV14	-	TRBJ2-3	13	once	TGTGCCAGCAGCCAAGAGCGGGGTGATGCGCAGTATTTT	CASSQERGDAQYF
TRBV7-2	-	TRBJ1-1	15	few	TGTGCCAGCAGCTCCACCGGGACACCGAACCGCCAAGCTTTCTTT	CASSSTGTPNRQAFF
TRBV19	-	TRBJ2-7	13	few	TGTGCCAGTGCCCCCCCAGGGCACTACGAGCAGTACTTC	CASAPPGHYEQYF
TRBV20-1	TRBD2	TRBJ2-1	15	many	TGCAGTGCTCAGGGTAGCGGGAGTCACTACAATGAGCAGTTCTTC	CSAQGSGSHYNEQFF
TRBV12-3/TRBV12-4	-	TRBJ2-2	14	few	TGTGCCAGCAAAAAGACACCTAACACCGGGGAGCTGTTTTTT	CASKKTPNTGELFF
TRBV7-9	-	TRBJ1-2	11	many	TGTGCCAGCAGCCCGTATTATGGCTACACCTTC	CASSPYYGYTF
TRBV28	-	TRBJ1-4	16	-	TGTGCCAGCAGTTTAAGCGGGCCTGCAACTAATGAAAAACTGTTTTTT	CASSLSGPATNEKLFF
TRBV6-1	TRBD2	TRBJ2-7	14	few	TGTGCCAGCAGACTCAAGGGACTAGCGGACGAGCAGTACTTC	CASRLKGLADEQYF
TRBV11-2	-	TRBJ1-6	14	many	TGTGCCAGCAGCTCATGGATCTTTAATTCACCCCTCCACTTT	CASSSWIFNSPLHF
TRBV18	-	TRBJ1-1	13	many	TGTGCCAGCTCACCACAAACGAACACTGAAGCTTTCTTT	CASSPQTNTEAFF
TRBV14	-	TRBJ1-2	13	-	TGTGCCAGCAGCCAAGGGTTTGGCTATGGCTACACCTTC	CASSQGFGYGYTF
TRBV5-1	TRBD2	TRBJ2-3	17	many	TGCGCCAGCAGCTTGGTTTGGCTAGCGGAGACCACAGATACGCAGTATTTT	CASSLVWLAETTDTQYF
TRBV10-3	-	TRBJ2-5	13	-	TGTGCCATCAGTGGTCTGGGAGGCGAGACCCAGTACTTC	CAISGLGGETQYF
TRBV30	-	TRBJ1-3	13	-	TGTGCCTGGAGGGACAGTTCTGGAAACACCATATATTTT	CAWRDSSGNTIYF
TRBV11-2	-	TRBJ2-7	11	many	TGTGCCAGCAGCAACACACGCAAGCAGTACTTC	CASSNTRKQYF
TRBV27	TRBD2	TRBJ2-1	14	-	TGTGCCAGCAGTCCTTCGGGGGGCTACAATGAGCAGTTCTTC	CASSPSGGYNEQFF
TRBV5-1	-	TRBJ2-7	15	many	TGCGCCAGCAGCTTGGGGGGACCCAGCTCCTACGAGCAGTACTTC	CASSLGGPSSYEQYF
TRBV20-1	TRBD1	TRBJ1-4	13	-	TGCAGTGCCCAGACAGGGGGCGATGAAAAACTGTTTTTT	CSAQTGGDEKLFF
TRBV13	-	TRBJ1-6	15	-	TGTGCCAGCAGCGTCCGTTTAGGGAAGAATTCACCCCTCCACTTT	CASSVRLGKNSPLHF
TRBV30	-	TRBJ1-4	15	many	TGTGCCTGGAGTGAGGACAGTAGAGTAAATGAAAAACTGTTTTTT	CAWSEDSRVNEKLFF
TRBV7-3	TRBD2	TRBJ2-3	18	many	TGTGCCAGCAGCTTACGCCCCCCGACTAGCGGGAGCACAGATACGCAGTATTTT	CASSLRPPTSGSTDTQYF